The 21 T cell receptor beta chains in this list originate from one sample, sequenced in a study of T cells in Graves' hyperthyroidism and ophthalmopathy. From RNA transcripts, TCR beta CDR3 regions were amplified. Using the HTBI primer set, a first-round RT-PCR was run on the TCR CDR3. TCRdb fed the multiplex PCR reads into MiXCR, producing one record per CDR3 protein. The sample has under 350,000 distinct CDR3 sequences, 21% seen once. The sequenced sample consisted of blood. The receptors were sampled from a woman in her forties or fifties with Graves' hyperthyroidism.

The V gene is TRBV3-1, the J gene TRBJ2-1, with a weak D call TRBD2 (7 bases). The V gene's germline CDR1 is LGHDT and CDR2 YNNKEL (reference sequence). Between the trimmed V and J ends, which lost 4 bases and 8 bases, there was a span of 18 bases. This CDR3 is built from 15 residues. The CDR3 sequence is CASSLRRGGGDEQFF. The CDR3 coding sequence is TGTGCCAGCAGCCTCAGGAGGGGGGGAGGTGATGAGCAGTTCTTC.

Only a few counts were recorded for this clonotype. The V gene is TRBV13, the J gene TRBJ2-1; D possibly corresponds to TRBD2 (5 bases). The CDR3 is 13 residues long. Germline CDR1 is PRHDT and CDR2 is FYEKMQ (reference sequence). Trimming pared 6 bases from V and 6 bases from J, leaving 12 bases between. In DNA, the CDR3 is TGTGCCAGCAGTGCTACTAGGCCCAATGAGCAGTTCTTC. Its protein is CASSATRPNEQFF.

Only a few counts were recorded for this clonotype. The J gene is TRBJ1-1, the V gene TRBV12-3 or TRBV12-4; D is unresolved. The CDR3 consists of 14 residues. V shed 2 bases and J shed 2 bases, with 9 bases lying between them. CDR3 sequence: CASSLRTDNTEAFF. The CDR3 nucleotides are TGTGCCAGCAGTTTACGGACGGACAACACTGAAGCTTTCTTT.

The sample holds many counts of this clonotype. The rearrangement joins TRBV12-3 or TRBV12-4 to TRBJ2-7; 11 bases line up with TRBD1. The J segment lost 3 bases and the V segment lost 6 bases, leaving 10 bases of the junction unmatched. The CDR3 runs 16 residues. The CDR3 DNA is TGTGCCAGCAGCTACGGACAGGGGGCAGCTATCTACGAGCAGTACTTC. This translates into CASSYGQGAAIYEQYF.

CDR3 region: CASSPWDRVSGYTF. CDR3 nucleotide sequence: TGTGCCAGCAGTCCGTGGGACAGGGTCTCTGGCTACACCTTC. The rearrangement links TRBV12-3 or TRBV12-4 to TRBJ1-2; 9 positions agree with TRBD1. There are 14 residues in the CDR3. V shed 5 bases and J 7 bases; nucleotides not matched to a gene: 8.

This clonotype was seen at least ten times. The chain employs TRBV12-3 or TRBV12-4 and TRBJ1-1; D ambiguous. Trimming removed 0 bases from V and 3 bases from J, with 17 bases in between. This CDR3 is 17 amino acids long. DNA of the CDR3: TGTGCCAGCAGTTTAGCCGGCCGCGCCAGTAGCGACACTGAAGCTTTCTTT. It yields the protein CASSLAGRASSDTEAFF.

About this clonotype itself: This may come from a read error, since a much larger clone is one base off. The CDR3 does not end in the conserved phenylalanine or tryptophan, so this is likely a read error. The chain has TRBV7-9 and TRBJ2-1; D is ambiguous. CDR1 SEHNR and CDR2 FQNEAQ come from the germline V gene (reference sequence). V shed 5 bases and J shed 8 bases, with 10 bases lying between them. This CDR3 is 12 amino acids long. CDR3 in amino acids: CASSVGNYEQFL. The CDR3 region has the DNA TGTGCCAGCAGCGTGGGTAACTATGAGCAGTTCCTC.

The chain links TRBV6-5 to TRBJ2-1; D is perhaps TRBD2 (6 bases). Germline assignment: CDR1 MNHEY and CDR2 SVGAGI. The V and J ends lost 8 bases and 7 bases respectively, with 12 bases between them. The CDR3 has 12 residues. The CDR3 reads CASGTHVNEQFF. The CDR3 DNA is TGTGCCAGCGGGACTCATGTAAATGAGCAGTTCTTC.

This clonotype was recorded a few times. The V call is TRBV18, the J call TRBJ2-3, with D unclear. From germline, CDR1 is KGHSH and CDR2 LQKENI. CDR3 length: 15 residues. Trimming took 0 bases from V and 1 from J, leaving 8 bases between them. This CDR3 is CASSPPDGRTDTQYF. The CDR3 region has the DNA TGTGCCAGCTCACCACCGGACGGGCGCACAGATACGCAGTATTTT.

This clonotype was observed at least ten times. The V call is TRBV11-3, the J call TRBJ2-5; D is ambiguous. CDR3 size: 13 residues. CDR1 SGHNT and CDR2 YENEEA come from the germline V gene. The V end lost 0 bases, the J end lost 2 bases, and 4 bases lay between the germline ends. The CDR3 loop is CASSLDPQETQYF. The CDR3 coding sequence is TGTGCCAGCAGCTTAGACCCGCAAGAGACCCAGTACTTC.

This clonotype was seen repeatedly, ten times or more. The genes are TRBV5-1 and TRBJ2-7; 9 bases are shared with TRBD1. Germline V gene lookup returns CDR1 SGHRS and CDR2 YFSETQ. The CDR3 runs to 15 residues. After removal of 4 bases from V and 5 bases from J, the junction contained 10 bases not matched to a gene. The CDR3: CASSLGQGWVDEQYF. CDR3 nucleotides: TGCGCCAGCAGCCTAGGACAGGGGTGGGTTGACGAGCAGTACTTC. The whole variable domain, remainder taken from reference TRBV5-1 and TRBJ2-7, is KAGVTQTPRYLIKTRGQQVTLSCSPISGHRSVSWYQQTPGQGLQFLFEYFSETQRNKGNFPGRFSGRQFSNSRSEMNVSTLELGDSALYLCASSLGQGWVDEQYFGPGTRLTVT.

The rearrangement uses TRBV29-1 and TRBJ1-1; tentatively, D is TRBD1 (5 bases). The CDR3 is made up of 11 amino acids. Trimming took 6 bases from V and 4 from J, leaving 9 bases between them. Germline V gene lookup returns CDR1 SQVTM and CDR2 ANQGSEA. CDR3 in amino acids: CSVEGSTEAFF. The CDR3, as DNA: TGCAGCGTGGAGGGGAGCACTGAAGCTTTCTTT.

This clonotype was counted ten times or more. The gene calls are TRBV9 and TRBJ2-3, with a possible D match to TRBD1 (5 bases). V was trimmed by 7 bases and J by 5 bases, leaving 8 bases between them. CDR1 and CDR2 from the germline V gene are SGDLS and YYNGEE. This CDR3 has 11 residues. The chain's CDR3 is CASGHRDTQYF. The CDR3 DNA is TGTGCCAGCGGACACAGAGATACGCAGTATTTT.

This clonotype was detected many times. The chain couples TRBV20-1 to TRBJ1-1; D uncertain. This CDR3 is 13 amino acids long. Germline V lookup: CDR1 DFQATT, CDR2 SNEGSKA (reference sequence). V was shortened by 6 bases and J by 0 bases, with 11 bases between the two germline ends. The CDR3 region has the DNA TGCAGTGCCTACTTTGGCATGAACACTGAAGCTTTCTTT. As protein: CSAYFGMNTEAFF.

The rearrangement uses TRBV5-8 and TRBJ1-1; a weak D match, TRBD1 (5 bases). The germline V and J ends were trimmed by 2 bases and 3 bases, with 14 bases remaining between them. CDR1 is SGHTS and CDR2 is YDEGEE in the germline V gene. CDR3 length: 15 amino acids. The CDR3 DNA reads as TGTGCCAGCAGCTTATCCGGGACTTCGGACACTGAAGCTTTCTTT. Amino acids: CASSLSGTSDTEAFF. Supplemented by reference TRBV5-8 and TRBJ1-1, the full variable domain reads EAGVTQSPTHLIKTRGQQATLRCSPISGHTSVYWYQQALGLGLQFLLWYDEGEERNRGNFPPRFSGRQFPNYSSELNVNALELEDSALYLCASSLSGTSDTEAFFGQGTRLTVV.

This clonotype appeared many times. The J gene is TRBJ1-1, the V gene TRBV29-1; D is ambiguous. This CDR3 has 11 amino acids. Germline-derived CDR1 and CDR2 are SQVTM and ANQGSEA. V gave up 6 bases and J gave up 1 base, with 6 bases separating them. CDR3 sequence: CSVPWNTEAFF. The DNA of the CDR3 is TGCAGCGTCCCCTGGAACACTGAAGCTTTCTTT. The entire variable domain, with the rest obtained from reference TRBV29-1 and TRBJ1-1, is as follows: SAVISQKPSRDICQRGTSLTIQCQVDSQVTMMFWYRQQPGQSLTLIATANQGSEATYESGFVIDKFPISRPNLTFSTLTVSNMSPEDSSIYLCSVPWNTEAFFGQGTRLTVV.

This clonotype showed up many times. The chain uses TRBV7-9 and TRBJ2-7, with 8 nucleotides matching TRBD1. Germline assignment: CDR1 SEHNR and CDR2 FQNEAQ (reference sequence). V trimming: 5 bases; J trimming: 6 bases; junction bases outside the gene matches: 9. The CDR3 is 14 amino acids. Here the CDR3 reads CASSAAGTGLEQYF. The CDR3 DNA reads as TGTGCCAGCAGCGCAGCCGGGACAGGACTCGAGCAGTACTTC.

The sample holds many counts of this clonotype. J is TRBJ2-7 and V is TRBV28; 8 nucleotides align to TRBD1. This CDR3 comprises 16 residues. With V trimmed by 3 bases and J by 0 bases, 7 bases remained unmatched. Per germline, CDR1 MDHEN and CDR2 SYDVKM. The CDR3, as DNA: TGTGCCAGCAGTTTCCTCGGACAGGGTGGCTCCTACGAGCAGTACTTC. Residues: CASSFLGQGGSYEQYF. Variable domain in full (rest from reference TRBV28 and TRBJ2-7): DVKVTQSSRYLVKRTGEKVFLECVQDMDHENMFWYRQDPGLGLRLIYFSYDVKMKEKGDIPEGYSVSREKKERFSLILESASTNQTSMYLCASSFLGQGGSYEQYFGPGTRLTVT.

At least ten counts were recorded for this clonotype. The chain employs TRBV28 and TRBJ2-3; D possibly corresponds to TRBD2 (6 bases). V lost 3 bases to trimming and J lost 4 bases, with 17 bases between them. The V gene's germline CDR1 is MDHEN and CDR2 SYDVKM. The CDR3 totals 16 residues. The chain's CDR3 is CASSFPRDSRADTQYF. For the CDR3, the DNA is TGTGCCAGCAGTTTCCCCCGGGACTCACGGGCAGATACGCAGTATTTT.

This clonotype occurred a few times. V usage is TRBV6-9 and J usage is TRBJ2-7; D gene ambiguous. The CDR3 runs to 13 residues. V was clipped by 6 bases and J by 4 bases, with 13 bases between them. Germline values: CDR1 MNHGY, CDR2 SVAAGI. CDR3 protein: CASRFVTEYEQYF. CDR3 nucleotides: TGTGCCAGCAGATTCGTGACCGAATACGAGCAGTACTTC.

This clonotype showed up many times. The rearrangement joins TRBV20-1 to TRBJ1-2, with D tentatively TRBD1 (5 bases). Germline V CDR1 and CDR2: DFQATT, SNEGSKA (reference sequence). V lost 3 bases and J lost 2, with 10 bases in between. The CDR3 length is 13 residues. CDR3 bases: TGCAGTGCTAGCGGGGGGATCAACTATGGCTACACCTTC. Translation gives CSASGGINYGYTF.